This T cell receptor beta chain came from a study of blood T cell repertoires in COVID-19. Across the whole study: Sample material is recorded as cDNA or gDNA derived from T cells, B-cell-depleted T cells, or PBMCs.

This clone was counted once. The same CDR3 is also encoded by other DNA sequences in this sample. Germline V gene data show CDR1 as SQVTM and CDR2 as ANQGSEA. CDR3 length: 12 amino acids. V was shortened by 7 bases and J by 5 bases, with 14 bases between the two germline ends. Produced via immunoSEQ multiplex PCR; TCRdb's table is partial and in-frame only. Seen here are about 170,000 clones, roughly 80% observed once, and the top ten hold around 8.4%. The chain uses TRBV29-1 and TRBJ1-1, with a tentative D call TRBD1 (5 bases). Sequencing input: peripheral blood. This sequence was found in a woman older than 75 with COVID-19, enrolled during active disease. Written as DNA, the CDR3 is TGCAGCGGAAGAACGGGGGGGACTGAAGCTTTCTTT. Its protein product is CSGRTGGTEAFF.